Below, 2 T cell receptor beta chains from the same sample are listed, as sequenced in a study of cytomegalovirus exposure and HLA in healthy donors. A multiplex PCR was run with 60 Vbeta primers and 13 Jbeta primers. Sequencing used immunoSEQ multiplex PCR; TCRdb keeps in-frame clones, though not all of them. Among about 150,000 clones listed, roughly 88% were seen once. Sequenced material: PBMCs. The source of these receptors is a boy aged 2-9 years in good health and CMV-seronegative.

The V call is TRBV27, the J call TRBJ2-1; perhaps TRBD2 as D (6 bases). The V end was cut by 3 bases, the J end by 0 bases, with 12 bases between. The germline gives CDR1 MNHEY, CDR2 SMNVEV (reference sequence). This CDR3 contains 16 residues. In DNA, the CDR3 is TGTGCCAGCAGTTTGAGGCTAGCGACCTCCTACAATGAGCAGTTCTTC. Amino acids: CASSLRLATSYNEQFF.

V and J are TRBV4-3 and TRBJ2-1; 11 bases agree with TRBD2. CDR1 and CDR2 from the germline V gene are LGHNA and YSLEER. The J segment lost 0 bases and the V segment lost 4 bases, leaving 14 bases of the junction unmatched. The CDR3 length is 20 residues. In DNA, the CDR3 is TGCGCCAGCAGCCCCTCCGTCTTAGCGGGGGGGCAACGCTCCTACAATGAGCAGTTCTTC. This translates into CASSPSVLAGGQRSYNEQFF.